The 18 T cell receptor beta chains below come from one sample, sequenced in a study of blood T cell repertoires in COVID-19. This table comes from immunoSEQ multiplex PCR, and its TCRdb copy is limited to in-frame clones, with some not included. Of 95,000 to 150,000 clones in the sample, around 87% were seen once. The sequenced sample was peripheral blood. Every receptor here comes from a woman between 45 and 65 years old with acute or convalescent COVID-19.

This chain connects TRBV11-2 to TRBJ1-2; D ambiguous. Per germline, CDR1 SGHAT and CDR2 FQNNGV. This CDR3 is built from 14 residues. Trimming pared 1 base from V and 2 bases from J, leaving 8 bases between. DNA of the CDR3: TGTGCCAGCAGCTTAGGAAGCAGGAACTATGGCTACACCTTC. Residues: CASSLGSRNYGYTF. Looking up the rest from reference TRBV11-2 and TRBJ1-2 gives the full variable domain: EAGVAQSPRYKIIEKRQSVAFWCNPISGHATLYWYQQILGQGPKLLIQFQNNGVVDDSQLPKDRFSAERLKGVDSTLKIQPAKLEDSAVYLCASSLGSRNYGYTFGSGTRLTVV.

The chain combines TRBV12-3 or TRBV12-4 with TRBJ1-3; D is unclear. The ends were cut back, 4 bases at V and 2 bases at J, with 3 bases in the middle. CDR3 length: 12 amino acids. This chain's CDR3 is CASSYTGNTIYF. CDR3 bases: TGTGCCAGCAGTTATACTGGAAACACCATATATTTT.

The chain links TRBV7-9 to TRBJ1-2, with a tentative D call TRBD1 (5 bases). Per the germline V gene, CDR1 is SEHNR and CDR2 is FQNEAQ (reference sequence). The CDR3 extends over 16 amino acids. V was clipped by 5 bases and J by 4 bases, with 20 bases between them. CDR3 bases: TGTGCCAGCAGCCCCTCTTTCGGCAGGGAGGTCTATGGCTACACCTTC. Translation: CASSPSFGREVYGYTF.

The chain couples TRBV13 to TRBJ2-7, with 7 bases identical to TRBD1. The trim removed 5 bases at V and 1 base at J, leaving 5 bases unmatched. Germline loops: CDR1 PRHDT, CDR2 FYEKMQ (reference sequence). The CDR3 consists of 14 residues. The CDR3 here is CASSPRTGSYEQYF. The CDR3 nucleotides are TGTGCCAGCAGCCCCCGGACAGGATCCTACGAGCAGTACTTC.

This rearrangement joins TRBV7-6 to TRBJ1-1; the match to TRBD1 covers 12 bases. With 0 bases clipped from V and 4 bases from J, the junction kept 0 bases outside the gene matches. Per germline, CDR1 SGHVS and CDR2 FNYEAQ. The CDR3 sequence is 15 residues long. The CDR3 loop is CASSLAGQGATEAFF. The CDR3 DNA reads as TGTGCCAGCAGCTTAGCGGGACAGGGGGCCACTGAAGCTTTCTTT. Variable domain in full (rest from reference TRBV7-6 and TRBJ1-1): GAGVSQSPRYKVTKRGQDVALRCDPISGHVSLYWYRQALGQGPEFLTYFNYEAQQDKSGLPNDRFSAERPEGSISTLTIQRTEQRDSAMYRCASSLAGQGATEAFFGQGTRLTVV.

The chain couples TRBV19 to TRBJ1-2; no reliable D call. This CDR3 comprises 15 residues. Trimming stripped 1 base from V and 2 bases from J, with 11 bases between. CDR1 is LNHDA, CDR2 SQIVND, per germline (reference sequence). As DNA, the CDR3 is TGTGCCAGTAGTATAGGAAACGCGCCGAACTATGGCTACACCTTC. Its protein product is CASSIGNAPNYGYTF.

The chain carries TRBV5-1 and TRBJ1-2; D may be TRBD1 (6 bases). Trimming shortened V by 0 bases and J by 4 bases, and 13 bases separated the two germline ends. Germline V gene data show CDR1 as SGHRS and CDR2 as YFSETQ. The CDR3 length is 15 residues. CDR3 residues: CASSLESDRIYGYTF. The CDR3 nucleotides read TGCGCCAGCAGCTTGGAAAGCGACAGGATCTATGGCTACACCTTC.

The chain uses TRBV7-2 and TRBJ2-1; 7 positions agree with TRBD1. The junction had 15 bases not matched to a gene; V was cut back by 5 bases and J by 8 bases. CDR1 and CDR2 from the germline V gene are SGHTA and FQGNSA. The CDR3 contains 16 residues. This CDR3 reads CASSQRTGRVIYEQFF. The CDR3 coding sequence is TGTGCCAGCAGCCAAAGGACAGGTCGCGTTATCTATGAGCAGTTCTTC.

The V and J genes are TRBV18 and TRBJ2-7; 13 positions agree with TRBD2. This CDR3 comprises 18 residues. Trimming cost V 3 bases and J 4 bases; bases outside gene matches: 12. Looked up from germline, CDR1 is KGHSH and CDR2 is LQKENI. The CDR3 nucleotides read TGTGCCAGCTCACCGGGACTAGCGGGGCCCTCTACAATTTACGAGCAGTACTTC. Translation: CASSPGLAGPSTIYEQYF.

This chain joins TRBV4-3 and TRBJ1-4; D is possibly TRBD1 (6 bases). Trimming left V 0 bases short and J 10 bases short, with 18 bases between. Per the germline V gene, CDR1 is LGHNA and CDR2 is YSLEER. The CDR3 has 16 residues. The CDR3, as DNA: TGCGCCAGCAGCCAAGATAGAGGGCTGGGAGGGGGAAAACTGTTTTTT. This codes for CASSQDRGLGGGKLFF.

This chain uses TRBV7-7 with TRBJ2-7; 9 bases are a match to TRBD2. The germline gives CDR1 SSHAT, CDR2 FNYEAQ (reference sequence). The CDR3 has 15 amino acids. V lost 5 bases and J lost 6; bases outside the gene matches: 11. CDR3 residues: CASSPRASGEGEQYF. The CDR3 DNA is TGTGCCAGCAGCCCAAGGGCTAGCGGGGAGGGCGAGCAGTACTTC.

Written as DNA, the CDR3 is TGTGCCAGCAGCTTAGTGACAGGTGAAGCTTTCTTT. It is translated as CASSLVTGEAFF. This chain links TRBV11-2 with TRBJ1-1; possibly TRBD1 for D (6 bases). This CDR3 has 12 amino acids. Looked up from germline, CDR1 is SGHAT and CDR2 is FQNNGV. Between the trimmed V and J ends, which lost 1 base and 7 bases, there was a span of 7 bases.

The chain joins TRBV27 to TRBJ2-2; D is possibly TRBD1 (6 bases). CDR3 length: 15 residues. V was shortened by 5 bases and J by 1 base, with 11 bases between the two germline ends. From germline, CDR1 is MNHEY and CDR2 SMNVEV (reference sequence). The CDR3 DNA is TGTGCCAGCAGTCCATTACAGGGGAACACCGGGGAGCTGTTTTTT. Residues: CASSPLQGNTGELFF.

This clone was found a few times. This sequence joins TRBV6-6 and TRBJ2-2; TRBD1 is a possible D gene (6 bases). CDR1 is MNHNY, CDR2 SVGAGI, per germline (reference sequence). V lost 5 bases and J lost 5, with 15 bases in between. The length of the CDR3 is 15 residues. The CDR3 DNA reads as TGTGCCAGCAGTACGACCGGGACACCTACCGGGGAGCTGTTTTTT. This encodes CASSTTGTPTGELFF.

The count of this clone is one. The rearrangement uses TRBV27 and TRBJ1-5; D possibly corresponds to TRBD1 (5 bases). Looked up from germline, CDR1 is MNHEY and CDR2 is SMNVEV (reference sequence). Trimming shortened V by 4 bases and J by 2 bases, and 15 bases separated the two germline ends. The CDR3 contains 16 residues. CDR3 amino acids: CASSWAGGVGNQPQHF. CDR3 in DNA: TGTGCCAGCAGTTGGGCCGGGGGTGTGGGCAATCAGCCCCAGCATTTT.

The chain uses TRBV5-1 and TRBJ2-5; 8 bases match TRBD2. This CDR3 is 16 amino acids long. The germline CDR1 and CDR2 sequences are SGHRS and YFSETQ. Unmatched junction bases numbered 6, after V lost 0 bases and J lost 2 bases. CDR3 sequence reads: CASSLAELAVQETQYF. CDR3 nucleotide sequence: TGCGCCAGCAGCTTGGCCGAACTAGCGGTACAAGAGACCCAGTACTTC.

The chain carries TRBV6-2 or TRBV6-3 and TRBJ2-1; 7 nucleotides agree with TRBD2. Trimming at V came to 1 base and at J to 6 bases, leaving 6 bases not matched to a gene. From germline, CDR1 is MNHEY and CDR2 SVGEGT. The CDR3 is made up of 15 amino acids. CDR3 bases: TGTGCCAGCAGTTACTTCGGGGGGTTGGGCAATGAGCAGTTCTTC. This sequence encodes CASSYFGGLGNEQFF.

The chain has TRBV6-6 and TRBJ2-2; no clear D gene. Trimming removed 7 bases at V and 6 bases at J, with 12 bases between. The germline gives CDR1 MNHNY, CDR2 SVGAGI (reference sequence). The CDR3 runs to 13 residues. The DNA of the CDR3 is TGTGCCAGCATTCCTCTTCCCCCCGGGGAGCTGTTTTTT. This translates into CASIPLPPGELFF.